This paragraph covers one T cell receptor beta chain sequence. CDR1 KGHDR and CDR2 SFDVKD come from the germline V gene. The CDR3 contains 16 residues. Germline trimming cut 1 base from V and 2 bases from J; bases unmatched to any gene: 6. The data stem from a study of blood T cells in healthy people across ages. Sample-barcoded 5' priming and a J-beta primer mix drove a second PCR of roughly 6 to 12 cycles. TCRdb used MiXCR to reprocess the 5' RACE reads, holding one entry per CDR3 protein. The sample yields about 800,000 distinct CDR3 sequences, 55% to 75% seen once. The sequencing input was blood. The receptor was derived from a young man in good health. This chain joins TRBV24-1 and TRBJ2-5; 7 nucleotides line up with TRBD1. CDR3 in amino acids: CATSDLQWGQQETQYF. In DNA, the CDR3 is TGTGCCACCAGTGATTTACAATGGGGACAGCAAGAGACCCAGTACTTC.